This is a list of T cell receptor beta chains from one sample in a study of cytomegalovirus exposure and HLA in healthy donors. The protocol was immunoSEQ multiplex PCR, while the TCRdb copy is restricted to in-frame clones and leaves out a portion. This sample's table has around 210,000 clones. The source material was PBMCs. The receptors here all came from a girl aged 2-10 years in good health and CMV-seropositive. Each CDR3 is given with its conserved first and last residue. A D gene is named only where the DNA matches it firmly.

d_gene	v_gene	j_gene	CDR3nt	CDR3aa
.	TRBV7-2	TRBJ2-5	TGTGCCAGCAGCGCCGGGAGTCTCGAGACCCAGTACTTC	CASSAGSLETQYF
.	TRBV6-6	TRBJ2-7	TGTGCCAGCGCAAGTTCCTACGAGCAGTACTTC	CASASSYEQYF
.	TRBV28	TRBJ1-6	TGTGCCAGCAGTTTACCGGGCTCCTATAATTCACCCCTCCACTTT	CASSLPGSYNSPLHF
TRBD1	TRBV5-6	TRBJ2-7	TGTGCCAGCAGCTCCCGACAGGGGCCCTACGAGCAGTACTTC	CASSSRQGPYEQYF
TRBD1	TRBV18	TRBJ1-4	TGTGCCAGCTCACCCGGGACAGGGAATGAAAAACTGTTTTTT	CASSPGTGNEKLFF
.	TRBV4-1	TRBJ2-7	TGCGCCAGCGGCCATCCCCTAGGATACCACTACGAGCAGTACTTC	CASGHPLGYHYEQYF
.	TRBV29-1	TRBJ2-1	TGCAGCGTTGAAGATTCGGACACAGGAATCTCCTACAATGAGCAGTTCTTC	CSVEDSDTGISYNEQFF
.	TRBV30	TRBJ1-1	TGTGCCTGGAGGGGCTCGGGGGGAGGGACAGCTTTCTTT	CAWRGSGGGTAFF
TRBD1	TRBV15	TRBJ2-7	TGTGCCACCAGCGGCGACAGGGGCCCCTACGAGCAGTACTTC	CATSGDRGPYEQYF
TRBD2	TRBV6-1	TRBJ2-7	TGTGCCAGCAGTGTTCTAGCGGAGCAAATCTCCTACGAGCAGTACTTC	CASSVLAEQISYEQYF
.	TRBV7-8	TRBJ2-5	TGTGCCAGCAGCTACCAATCGGAGGGAGCTCAGTACTTC	CASSYQSEGAQYF
.	TRBV6-6	TRBJ1-3	TGTGCCAGCACCTGGGGGCGTGACTCTGGAAACACCATATATTTT	CASTWGRDSGNTIYF
.	TRBV29-1	TRBJ2-5	TGCAGCGTTGGGGGGGTTCGAGAGACCCAGTACTTC	CSVGGVRETQYF
.	TRBV18	TRBJ2-5	TGTGCCAGCTCAGTCCTCCAAGAGACCCAGTACTTC	CASSVLQETQYF
TRBD1	TRBV6-6	TRBJ1-1	TGTGCCAGCAGTCCAACAGGGGGCGTCAGCACTGAAGCTTTCTTT	CASSPTGGVSTEAFF
.	TRBV2	TRBJ2-5	TGTGCCAGCAATCCTCGGGGGACCCAGTACTTC	CASNPRGTQYF
TRBD1	TRBV5-4	TRBJ2-7	TGTGCCAGCAGCTGGGAGATACAGGGGAACGAGCAGTACTTC	CASSWEIQGNEQYF
.	TRBV19	TRBJ2-5	TGTGCCAGTAGTATGAATTCGGGAGAGACCCAGTACTTC	CASSMNSGETQYF
TRBD1	TRBV4-2	TRBJ2-1	TGTGCCAGCAGCCAAGCTGGACAGGGGGCGGCCAATGAGCAGTTCTTC	CASSQAGQGAANEQFF
TRBD2	TRBV19	TRBJ2-7	TGTGCCAGTAACGCTGGACTAGGGGCCTACGAGCAGTACTTC	CASNAGLGAYEQYF
.	TRBV18	TRBJ1-5	TGTGCCAGCTCACCACCCATGCGACAGGCCGATCAGCCCCAGCATTTT	CASSPPMRQADQPQHF
.	TRBV5-4	TRBJ2-3	TGTGCCAGCAGCTTGTCGAGACAGAACACAGATACGCAGTATTTT	CASSLSRQNTDTQYF
TRBD1	TRBV10-3	TRBJ2-7	TGTGCCACGACAGGGGGAAGTCTCTACGAGCAGTACTTC	CATTGGSLYEQYF
.	TRBV7-3	TRBJ2-2	TGTGCCAGCAGCTTAACCATAAGGGGCGCGGACACCGGGGAGCTGTTTTTT	CASSLTIRGADTGELFF
.	TRBV7-9	TRBJ2-2	TGTGCCAGCACGTTAATTCCGGAGCTGTTTTTT	CASTLIPELFF
TRBD2	TRBV4-1	TRBJ2-1	TGCGCCAGCAGCCAAGAGAAGCGGGGAGACAATGAGCAGTTCTTC	CASSQEKRGDNEQFF
TRBD2	TRBV19	TRBJ2-4	TGTGCCAGTAGTAAAGGACGGGAGGGGTTCAAAAACATTCAGTACTTC	CASSKGREGFKNIQYF
.	TRBV6-4	TRBJ1-5	TGTGCCAGCAGTATGGACAGTAGCAATCAGCCCCAGCATTTT	CASSMDSSNQPQHF
.	TRBV6-6	TRBJ2-2	TGTGCCAGCAGTTACTCTAGTTACACCGGGGAGCTGTTTTTT	CASSYSSYTGELFF
.	TRBV5-1	TRBJ1-4	TGCGCCAGCAGCTTGGCGGAGGGTGGGGATGAAAAACTGTTTTTT	CASSLAEGGDEKLFF
.	TRBV6-4	TRBJ2-1	TGTGCCAGCAGCCCGGGACTCGGGGGCAATGAGCAGTTCTTC	CASSPGLGGNEQFF
TRBD1	TRBV6-4	TRBJ2-3	TGTGCCAGCAGTGACCTGGGACAGGGGGCGGATACGCAGTATTTT	CASSDLGQGADTQYF
TRBD2	TRBV29-1	TRBJ2-1	TGCAGCTGCCGAGGGCGGGAGAGGGGCAATGAGCAGTTCTTC	CSCRGRERGNEQFF
TRBD1	TRBV6-1	TRBJ2-7	TGTGCCAGCAGCCAGACAGGGATTCTCTACGAGCAGTACTTC	CASSQTGILYEQYF
.	TRBV6-5	TRBJ2-3	TGTGCCAGCAGTTACTCGTTAGTCGGGGCAGATACGCAGTATTTT	CASSYSLVGADTQYF
TRBD1	TRBV19	TRBJ2-1	TGTGCCAGTAGTGTTGGGACAGGGGGCGGTGAGCAGTTCTTC	CASSVGTGGGEQFF
.	TRBV5-4	TRBJ2-7	TGTGCCAGCAGAGCCGGACAGTATTACGAGCAGTACTTC	CASRAGQYYEQYF
TRBD2	TRBV10-1	TRBJ2-3	TGCGCCAGCAGTCCTATAGCGGGAGTGGGTTCGGATACGCAGTATTTT	CASSPIAGVGSDTQYF
.	TRBV23-1	TRBJ2-2	TGCGCCAGCAGTCCAGACAGAAAGAACACCGGGGAGCTGTTTTTT	CASSPDRKNTGELFF
TRBD2	TRBV28	TRBJ2-7	TGTGCCAGCAGTTTCCCCTCTCTAGCGGGAGGTGGAGCCGAGCAGTACTTC	CASSFPSLAGGGAEQYF
TRBD1	TRBV5-4	TRBJ1-3	TGTGCCAGCAGCAAGGGACAGGGCCGAAACACCATATATTTT	CASSKGQGRNTIYF
.	TRBV11-2	TRBJ2-1	TGTGCCAGCAGTGTAGCGGGGACAGGGTGGGGCAATGAGCAGTTCTTC	CASSVAGTGWGNEQFF
.	TRBV19	TRBJ1-2	TGTGCCAGTAGTCTAGACAGGGGCTACACCTTC	CASSLDRGYTF
.	TRBV7-2	TRBJ2-5	TGTGCCAGCAGCCAAATGGCGGGCCTGTGGGAGACCCAGTACTTC	CASSQMAGLWETQYF
TRBD1	TRBV6-1	TRBJ1-5	TGTGCCAGCAGTGAACAGGGGGAACAGCCCCAGCATTTT	CASSEQGEQPQHF
.	TRBV2	TRBJ2-7	TGTGCCAGCTGGGAGAGGACTGGTATATATGCCGAGCAGTACTTC	CASWERTGIYAEQYF
TRBD1	TRBV29-1	TRBJ2-7	TGCAGCGTGGGGACAGGGAGCCGCGAGCAGTACTTC	CSVGTGSREQYF
TRBD1	TRBV28	TRBJ1-5	TGTGCCAGCAGGGGACAGTTCAATCAGCCCCAGCATTTT	CASRGQFNQPQHF
.	TRBV19	TRBJ2-7	TGTGCCAGTAGTAAAAGCCGCGGGACAGTCGAGCAGTACTTC	CASSKSRGTVEQYF
.	TRBV6-6	TRBJ2-1	TGTGCCAGCAGCTCTAGCGCCTACAATGAGCAGTTCTTC	CASSSSAYNEQFF
TRBD2	TRBV5-1	TRBJ2-3	TGCGCCAGCAGGGAAGGGCGGGAGACGACAGATACGCAGTATTTT	CASREGRETTDTQYF
.	TRBV30	TRBJ2-3	TGTGCCTGGACGAGACTATCCACAGATACGCAGTATTTT	CAWTRLSTDTQYF
TRBD1	TRBV18	TRBJ1-4	TGTGCCAGCTCACCAAGGGACAGGGGGCGCACAGAACGGGAGAATGAAAAACTGTTTTTT	CASSPRDRGRTERENEKLFF
TRBD1	TRBV5-1	TRBJ1-1	TGCGCCAGCAGCTTGGCCGGGACAGGGCTTATGAACACTGAAGCTTTCTTT	CASSLAGTGLMNTEAFF
.	TRBV4-1	TRBJ1-1	TGCGCCAGCAGCCAGCCCGCGGGGGACACTGAAGCTTTCTTT	CASSQPAGDTEAFF
TRBD2	TRBV19	TRBJ2-7	TGTGCCAGTAGCCGCGGGAGGGACCGCTACGAGCAGTACTTC	CASSRGRDRYEQYF
.	TRBV19	TRBJ1-5	TGTGCCAGTAGTCCAGCGGTCGCGGTTGGCGGCAATCAGCCCCAGCATTTT	CASSPAVAVGGNQPQHF
TRBD1	TRBV28	TRBJ2-7	TGTGCCAGCTGTCACACCGGGACAGGGACCTACGAGCAGTACTTC	CASCHTGTGTYEQYF
TRBD2	TRBV6-6	TRBJ2-1	TGTGCCAGCAGTTACCCGGGACTACCTAATGAGCAGTTCTTC	CASSYPGLPNEQFF